The next 20 T cell receptor beta chains were all read from a single sample in a study of brain T cells in children with intractable seizures. Clones were sequenced by immunoSEQ multiplex PCR, and TCRdb holds only the in-frame ones, with some missing. The sample has fewer than 150,000 clones, roughly 92% seen once. This sample comprised peripheral blood, obtained at surgery. All receptors derive from a boy younger than two with hemimegalencephaly and intractable seizures.

This chain joins TRBV11-3 and TRBJ1-5; weak D call: TRBD1 (5 bases). The CDR3 contains 14 residues. The germline V gene encodes CDR1 SGHNT and CDR2 YENEEA. The V end lost 0 bases, the J end lost 4 bases, and 7 bases lay between the germline ends. The CDR3: CASSLEGPNQPQHF. The CDR3 DNA is TGTGCCAGCAGCTTAGAGGGACCAAATCAGCCCCAGCATTTT.

The CDR3 nucleotides read TGTGCCAGCAGCTTAGCGGGGCGGGGACAGGGGACGAATGGCTACACCTTC. It is translated as CASSLAGRGQGTNGYTF. The genes are TRBV11-2 and TRBJ1-2; TRBD1 agrees at 10 bases. Germline assignment: CDR1 SGHAT and CDR2 FQNNGV. CDR3 length: 17 residues. Trimming removed 1 base from V and 6 bases from J; junction bases left unmatched: 11.

This clone was observed a handful of times. The chain recombines TRBV10-1 with TRBJ1-1; D is possibly TRBD1 (6 bases). CDR3 length equals 13 residues. The germline V gene has CDR1 WNHNN and CDR2 SYGVQD (reference sequence). V dropped 3 bases and J dropped 2 bases, with 7 bases sitting between them. Here the CDR3 reads CASSEQGNTEAFF. The DNA for the CDR3 is TGCGCCAGCAGTGAACAGGGAAACACTGAAGCTTTCTTT.

The chain recombines TRBV5-4 with TRBJ1-1; no clear D gene. With 5 bases removed from V and 0 bases from J, the gap between germline ends came to 17 bases. Germline CDR1 is SGHNT and CDR2 is YYREEE (reference sequence). CDR3 length equals 16 residues. The CDR3 here is CASSSDCCFMNTEAFF. CDR3 in DNA: TGTGCCAGCAGTTCGGACTGCTGTTTCATGAACACTGAAGCTTTCTTT.

This clone was detected only once. The chain couples TRBV19 to TRBJ1-1, with D maybe TRBD1 (6 bases). The germline V gene has CDR1 LNHDA and CDR2 SQIVND (reference sequence). CDR3 length: 14 residues. V shed 8 bases and J shed 6 bases, with 19 bases lying between them. CDR3 loop: CASVQGPIWAEAFF. The DNA for the CDR3 is TGTGCCAGTGTCCAGGGGCCAATTTGGGCTGAAGCTTTCTTT. Supplemented by reference TRBV19 and TRBJ1-1, the full variable domain reads DGGITQSPKYLFRKEGQNVTLSCEQNLNHDAMYWYRQDPGQGLRLIYYSQIVNDFQKGDIAEGYSVSREKKESFPLTVTSAQKNPTAFYLCASVQGPIWAEAFFGQGTRLTVV.

This chain joins TRBV28 and TRBJ2-5; D possibly uses TRBD1 or TRBD2 (5 bases each). The germline V and J ends were trimmed by 4 bases and 5 bases, with 11 bases remaining between them. CDR3 length: 13 residues. Germline V gene lookup returns CDR1 MDHEN and CDR2 SYDVKM. In DNA form, the CDR3 reads TGTGCCAGCAGTTCTTGGGGGTGGGAGACCCAGTACTTC. Residues: CASSSWGWETQYF.

The chain couples TRBV27 to TRBJ2-2; TRBD1 agrees at 9 bases. Germline CDR1 is MNHEY and CDR2 is SMNVEV (reference sequence). With V trimmed by 6 bases and J by 6 bases, 5 bases remained unmatched. The CDR3 covers 14 residues. CDR3 coding DNA: TGTGCCAGCAGACCGGACAGGGGCCCCGGGGAGCTGTTTTTT. It is translated as CASRPDRGPGELFF.

The chain has TRBV2 and TRBJ2-6; D ambiguous. The CDR3 runs 15 residues. V was shortened by 4 bases and J by 2 bases, with 9 bases between the two germline ends. The germline V gene has CDR1 SNHLY and CDR2 FYNNEI. CDR3 in DNA: TGTGCCAGCAGTGTCACTGCCGCTGGGGCCAACGTCCTGACTTTC. As protein: CASSVTAAGANVLTF.

The chain links TRBV2 to TRBJ1-6; perhaps TRBD1 as D (6 bases). The V end was cut by 3 bases, the J end by 7 bases, with 16 bases between. Germline CDR1 reads SNHLY; CDR2 reads FYNNEI. CDR3 length: 16 residues. The CDR3 region has the DNA TGTGCCAGCAGTGAGGTCAGGGGCGGCGGAAATTCACCCCTCCACTTT. It is translated as CASSEVRGGGNSPLHF.

In this sample, this clone turned up once. This chain connects TRBV13 to TRBJ2-7, with TRBD1 matching 7 bases. Germline V CDR1 and CDR2: PRHDT, FYEKMQ (reference sequence). Unmatched junction bases numbered 3, after V lost 4 bases and J lost 0 bases. The CDR3 sequence is 14 residues long. The chain's CDR3 is CASSSDRSSYEQYF. CDR3 coding DNA: TGTGCCAGCAGCTCGGACAGGAGCTCCTACGAGCAGTACTTC.

V and J are TRBV28 and TRBJ1-1, with D tentatively TRBD1 (6 bases). The CDR3 contains 13 residues. Germline V gene sequence: CDR1 MDHEN, CDR2 SYDVKM. V was cut by 5 bases and J by 7 bases, with 14 bases left in between. CDR3 loop: CASSPGDRSEAFF. DNA of the CDR3: TGTGCCAGCAGTCCAGGCGACAGGAGTGAAGCTTTCTTT.

This chain connects TRBV5-1 to TRBJ2-2, with TRBD1 as a possible D gene (5 bases). Looked up from germline, CDR1 is SGHRS and CDR2 is YFSETQ. This CDR3 is 16 amino acids long. V was shortened by 5 bases and J by 5 bases, with 19 bases between the two germline ends. DNA for the CDR3: TGCGCCAGCAGTCAGGACCCCCAGGGTGGGACCGGGGAGCTGTTTTTT. Its translation is CASSQDPQGGTGELFF.

This clone was counted a few times. V gene TRBV29-1 combines with J gene TRBJ2-7, with D perhaps assigned TRBD1 or TRBD2 (5 bases each). This CDR3 has 12 residues. V dropped 7 bases and J dropped 2 bases, with 12 bases sitting between them. CDR1 is SQVTM, CDR2 ANQGSEA, per germline. The CDR3 coding sequence is TGCAGCGCCTGGGACGGGCCCTACGAGCAGTACTTC. It is translated as CSAWDGPYEQYF.

The V and J genes are TRBV29-1 and TRBJ2-1; TRBD2 matches 9 bases. Germline V gene lookup returns CDR1 SQVTM and CDR2 ANQGSEA. The CDR3 contains 16 residues. The J segment lost 8 bases and the V segment lost 0 bases, leaving 11 bases of the junction unmatched. CDR3 residues: CSVEDGAGGIIHEQFF. DNA for the CDR3: TGCAGCGTTGAAGATGGGGCGGGAGGGATTATCCATGAGCAGTTCTTC.

This clone was recorded only once. The V call is TRBV28, the J call TRBJ1-6; no definite D call. The CDR3 loop spans 12 amino acids. V gave up 3 bases and J gave up 7 bases, with 4 bases separating them. The germline gives CDR1 MDHEN, CDR2 SYDVKM. This CDR3 reads CASSFGNSPLHF. The CDR3 region has the DNA TGTGCCAGCAGTTTTGGGAATTCACCCCTCCACTTT.

This rearrangement joins TRBV20-1 to TRBJ2-7, with 8 bases that match TRBD2. V shed 3 bases, J shed 5 bases, and the junction held 9 bases outside the gene matches. CDR1 is DFQATT and CDR2 is SNEGSKA in the germline V gene (reference sequence). The CDR3 runs 14 residues. CDR3 coding DNA: TGCAGTGCTAGTTCCGGGAGGGCCTCTCACGAGCAGTACTTC. Translating gives CSASSGRASHEQYF.

The rearrangement uses TRBV5-6 and TRBJ2-3; tentative D call: TRBD1 (5 bases). The V and J ends lost 4 bases and 1 base respectively, with 13 bases between them. Germline V CDR1 and CDR2: SGHDT, YYEEEE. The CDR3 sequence is 15 residues long. CDR3 residues: CASSPGRERTDTQYF. As DNA, the CDR3 is TGTGCCAGCAGCCCAGGCAGGGAACGCACAGATACGCAGTATTTT.

The gene calls are TRBV4-1 and TRBJ2-3; D not certain. Trimming stripped 1 base from V and 6 bases from J, with 17 bases between. Per the germline V gene, CDR1 is MGHRA and CDR2 is YSYEKL. The CDR3 is made up of 16 amino acids. The CDR3 DNA sequence: TGCGCCAGCAGCCAAGGCCCGATTCCTAAGGCCGATACGCAGTATTTT. Protein: CASSQGPIPKADTQYF.

The chain uses TRBV29-1 and TRBJ2-3; 10 positions match TRBD2. The trim removed 4 bases at V and 1 base at J, leaving 2 bases unmatched. The germline V gene has CDR1 SQVTM and CDR2 ANQGSEA. This CDR3 has 14 residues. CDR3 DNA: TGCAGCGTTGCTACTAGCGGGGGCACAGATACGCAGTATTTT. This translates into CSVATSGGTDTQYF.

This clone occurred once. The chain is built from TRBV29-1 and TRBJ1-1; possible D gene TRBD1, 6 bases. The CDR3 loop spans 12 amino acids. Germline CDR1 SQVTM, CDR2 ANQGSEA. Between the trimmed V and J ends, which lost 6 bases and 5 bases, there was a span of 13 bases. CDR3 nucleotide sequence: TGCAGCGTGGGGGGCGCGAGAACTGAAGCTTTCTTT. Protein: CSVGGARTEAFF.